A single sample gave rise to the 17 T cell receptor beta chains below, sequenced in a study of T cell clones after liver transplantation. This table comes from immunoSEQ multiplex PCR, and its TCRdb copy is limited to in-frame clones, with some not included. The sample lists 12,000 to 15,000 clones, about 90% occurring once. Sample: CD8+ T cells from blood, taken before liver transplant. Every receptor here comes from a human donor who received a liver transplant.

CDR3 sequence (DNA): TGTGCCAGCACCCCGGGGCTAGCGGGCCTATCAGATACGCAGTATTTT. As protein: CASTPGLAGLSDTQYF. This chain joins TRBV9 and TRBJ2-3; 8 bases are shared with TRBD2. Germline CDR1 SGDLS, CDR2 YYNGEE. This CDR3 spans 16 amino acids. Trimming removed 6 bases from V and 4 bases from J; junction bases left unmatched: 13.

The chain is built from TRBV7-8 and TRBJ2-1; 12 bases line up with TRBD1. The V gene's germline CDR1 is SGHVS and CDR2 FQNEAQ. The CDR3 contains 21 residues. The J segment lost 6 bases and the V segment lost 4 bases, leaving 22 bases of the junction unmatched. CDR3 sequence (DNA): TGTGCCAGCAGCTCCCCGTCCGGGACAGGGGGCCCTCCGGGGCTAGGCAATGAGCAGTTCTTC. Amino acids: CASSSPSGTGGPPGLGNEQFF.

The chain combines TRBV6-1 with TRBJ2-7, with TRBD2 matching 12 bases. Germline V gene data show CDR1 as MNHNS and CDR2 as SASEGT. V shed 2 bases and J 5 bases; nucleotides not matched to a gene: 7. The CDR3 has 16 residues. The CDR3 DNA reads TGTGCCAGCAGTGAAAATCGTAGACTAGCGGGAGACGAGCAGTACTTC. As protein: CASSENRRLAGDEQYF.

This clone was observed a single time. The V call is TRBV2, the J call TRBJ2-1, with a possible D match to TRBD2 (7 bases). This CDR3 spans 13 amino acids. Trimming cost V 11 bases and J 9 bases, with 20 bases left between them. Looked up from germline, CDR1 is SNHLY and CDR2 is FYNNEI. CDR3 region: CAGRGGASGEQFF. For the CDR3, the DNA is TGTGCCGGAAGGGGGGGCGCAAGCGGTGAGCAGTTCTTC.

This clone was found once. The chain recombines TRBV27 with TRBJ1-2; D gene unclear. CDR1 MNHEY and CDR2 SMNVEV come from the germline V gene (reference sequence). The length of the CDR3 is 13 residues. The V gene lost 6 bases and the J gene lost 6 bases, with 14 bases spanning the gap. CDR3 nucleotides: TGTGCCAGCAGCCAATCGTCGGGTGATGGCTACACCTTC. It is translated as CASSQSSGDGYTF.

The J gene is TRBJ2-5, the V gene TRBV7-9; no definite D call. V was trimmed by 1 base and J by 4 bases, leaving 7 bases between them. The CDR3 covers 13 residues. CDR1 and CDR2 from the germline V gene are SEHNR and FQNEAQ (reference sequence). CDR3 nucleotide sequence: TGTGCCAGCAGCTTAGTTCCTCCAGAGACCCAGTACTTC. Its translation is CASSLVPPETQYF.

The chain employs TRBV5-4 and TRBJ2-4; 7 bases agree with TRBD1. Germline V gene lookup returns CDR1 SGHNT and CDR2 YYREEE (reference sequence). This CDR3 has 16 residues. V lost 1 base, J lost 6 bases, and 10 bases stayed unmatched. The CDR3 reads CASSLYEGAVGNIQYF. CDR3 DNA: TGTGCCAGCAGCTTGTATGAGGGGGCGGTGGGAAACATTCAGTACTTC.

V usage is TRBV10-3 and J usage is TRBJ2-7; the match to TRBD2 covers 7 bases. Germline CDR1 reads ENHRY; CDR2 reads SYGVKD. The junction had 4 bases not matched to a gene; V was cut back by 0 bases and J by 2 bases. CDR3 length: 15 residues. CDR3 bases: TGTGCCATCAGTGAGTCAGCGGGGTTCCCCTACGAGCAGTACTTC. Protein: CAISESAGFPYEQYF.

In its sample, this clone was seen once. V gene TRBV7-9 combines with J gene TRBJ2-3, with TRBD2 matching over 10 bases. In germline, CDR1 is SEHNR, CDR2 FQNEAQ (reference sequence). V shed 6 bases and J 6 bases; nucleotides not matched to a gene: 12. This CDR3 has 16 residues. This CDR3 is CASRNPASGSPDTQYF. Written as DNA, the CDR3 is TGTGCCAGCAGAAATCCGGCTAGCGGGAGCCCGGATACGCAGTATTTT.

The chain couples TRBV27 to TRBJ2-3; D gene ambiguous. The germline V and J ends were trimmed by 4 bases and 9 bases, with 11 bases remaining between them. This CDR3 has 12 residues. Germline CDR1 MNHEY, CDR2 SMNVEV (reference sequence). The CDR3 DNA is TGTGCCAGCAGTTCCACCGCAGGAACGCAGTATTTT. Amino acids: CASSSTAGTQYF.

The chain is built from TRBV7-6 and TRBJ2-1; 7 nucleotides line up with TRBD1. The germline V gene encodes CDR1 SGHVS and CDR2 FNYEAQ. J lost 2 bases, V lost 2 bases, and 6 bases had no gene match. This CDR3 is 16 amino acids long. CDR3 sequence: CASSLQGTGAYNEQFF. The DNA for the CDR3 is TGTGCCAGCAGCTTACAAGGTACAGGGGCCTACAATGAGCAGTTCTTC.

This chain connects TRBV30 to TRBJ2-1, with D uncertain. V lost 0 bases and J 4 bases, leaving 7 bases between the germline ends. Germline V gives CDR1 GTSNPN, CDR2 SVGIG (reference sequence). CDR3 length: 13 amino acids. The CDR3 reads CAWSVLSYNEQFF. The CDR3 nucleotides read TGTGCCTGGAGTGTACTATCTTACAATGAGCAGTTCTTC.

This rearrangement joins TRBV9 to TRBJ2-2, with TRBD2 matching 13 bases. The CDR3 runs 17 residues. In germline, CDR1 is SGDLS, CDR2 YYNGEE. The ends lost 4 bases at V and 3 bases at J; junction bases unmatched: 6. CDR3 sequence reads: CASSPTSGRAHTGELFF. As DNA, the CDR3 is TGTGCCAGCAGCCCCACTAGCGGGAGGGCCCACACCGGGGAGCTGTTTTTT.

The rearrangement joins TRBV10-3 to TRBJ2-3; 10 bases align to TRBD2. The ends lost 6 bases at V and 6 bases at J; junction bases unmatched: 6. Germline V gene sequence: CDR1 ENHRY, CDR2 SYGVKD. The CDR3 has 14 amino acids. The CDR3 nucleotides are TGTGCCATCAGCCCTAGCGGGAGTGTCGATACGCAGTATTTT. Translated, it gives CAISPSGSVDTQYF.

This sequence joins TRBV7-8 and TRBJ2-5; TRBD2 might be the D (6 bases). CDR3 length: 14 amino acids. Germline V gene sequence: CDR1 SGHVS, CDR2 FQNEAQ. V lost 5 bases and J 2 bases, leaving 12 bases between the germline ends. The CDR3 sequence is CASSQEGLQETQYF. The CDR3 region has the DNA TGTGCCAGCAGCCAGGAGGGACTTCAAGAGACCCAGTACTTC.

The chain is built from TRBV5-1 and TRBJ2-4, with D possibly being TRBD1 (5 bases). The ends were cut back, 6 bases at V and 5 bases at J, with 9 bases in the middle. The CDR3 totals 12 residues. CDR1 is SGHRS and CDR2 is YFSETQ in the germline V gene. The CDR3 coding sequence is TGCGCCAGCACCTCACAGGAAAACATTCAGTACTTC. Its protein is CASTSQENIQYF.

The chain is built from TRBV19 and TRBJ2-3; TRBD2 matches 8 bases. The CDR3 has 16 amino acids. Germline V lookup: CDR1 LNHDA, CDR2 SQIVND (reference sequence). V lost 4 bases and J lost 2; bases outside the gene matches: 8. CDR3 loop: CASSTRIAGTTDTQYF. CDR3 nucleotides: TGTGCCAGTAGTACCCGAATAGCGGGAACCACAGATACGCAGTATTTT.